Following are 15 T cell receptor beta chains from one sample sequenced in a study of CD8 T cells in Susac syndrome. An input of about 0.45 to 1 ug of RNA was subjected to reverse transcription using random hexamers. TCRdb processed the immunoSEQ multiplex PCR reads anew with MiXCR; each CDR3 protein has one entry. This table has around 160,000 distinct CDR3 sequences, around 94% appearing once. The sequenced sample was CD4+ T cells from PBMCs. These receptors were taken from a human donor with multiple sclerosis.

V is TRBV20-1 and J is TRBJ2-4; TRBD2 might be the D (5 bases). The V and J ends lost 4 bases and 8 bases respectively, with 15 bases between them. CDR1 DFQATT and CDR2 SNEGSKA come from the germline V gene (reference sequence). The CDR3 is 13 amino acids. The DNA of the CDR3 is TGCAGTGCTAAGTTCACCGGGGTGGACATTCAGTACTTC. This encodes CSAKFTGVDIQYF.

V is TRBV14 and J is TRBJ2-6; D is ambiguous. V was clipped by 2 bases and J by 1 base, with 3 bases between them. The CDR3 spans 14 residues. From germline, CDR1 is SGHDN and CDR2 FVKESK. The CDR3 DNA is TGTGCCAGCAGCCAAATTTCTGGGGCCAACGTCCTGACTTTC. Its translation: CASSQISGANVLTF.

The chain links TRBV6-4 to TRBJ2-3, with a weak D call TRBD2 (6 bases). The CDR3 runs 14 residues. The V end lost 5 bases, the J end lost 1 base, and 10 bases lay between the germline ends. The germline V gene has CDR1 MRHNA and CDR2 SNTAGT. The CDR3 region has the DNA TGTGCCAGCAGTACCACGGGGGGCACAGATACGCAGTATTTT. It is translated as CASSTTGGTDTQYF.

The chain combines TRBV7-2 with TRBJ2-1, with D possibly TRBD2 on 5 matching bases. The CDR3 has 14 residues. Germline CDR1 reads SGHTA; CDR2 reads FQGNSA. The V and J ends lost 2 bases and 5 bases respectively, with 10 bases between them. The CDR3 DNA reads as TGTGCCAGCAGCTTACATACTAGTAACAATGAGCAGTTCTTC. As protein: CASSLHTSNNEQFF.

This clonotype was found a few times. The chain uses TRBV20-1 and TRBJ2-7; the D call may be TRBD1 or TRBD2 (7 bases each). V dropped 4 bases and J dropped 0 bases, with 19 bases sitting between them. The CDR3 is made up of 16 amino acids. Germline V CDR1 and CDR2: DFQATT, SNEGSKA (reference sequence). The CDR3 reads CSATAQGRGSSYEQYF. As DNA, the CDR3 is TGCAGTGCTACCGCACAGGGGAGGGGAAGCTCCTACGAGCAGTACTTC.

The V gene is TRBV9, the J gene TRBJ2-7; either TRBD1 or TRBD2 may supply D (8 bases each). The V end lost 4 bases, the J end lost 7 bases, and 24 bases lay between the germline ends. CDR3 size: 16 residues. Germline lookup yields CDR1 SGDLS and CDR2 YYNGEE. The CDR3: CASSLTGGQGAVEQYF. The CDR3 DNA sequence: TGTGCCAGCAGCCTAACGGGAGGGCAGGGGGCTGTGGAGCAGTACTTC.

The gene calls are TRBV11-1 and TRBJ2-1; D perhaps matches TRBD1 (6 bases). Germline loops: CDR1 SGHAT, CDR2 FQDESV (reference sequence). V dropped 1 base and J dropped 3 bases, with 7 bases sitting between them. The CDR3 covers 14 residues. DNA of the CDR3: TGTGCCAGCAGCTTAGGGACAGTCTACAATGAGCAGTTCTTC. It encodes CASSLGTVYNEQFF.

The chain couples TRBV6-1 to TRBJ2-7; 7 nucleotides match TRBD1. The V gene's germline CDR1 is MNHNS and CDR2 SASEGT. V lost 6 bases to trimming and J lost 4 bases; unmatched junction nucleotides: 6. The CDR3 is 13 residues long. The chain's CDR3 is CASRPTGAYEQYF. The CDR3 nucleotides are TGTGCCAGCAGACCCACAGGGGCTTACGAGCAGTACTTC.

This chain joins TRBV6-4 and TRBJ2-7; 10 positions agree with TRBD2. V shed 3 bases and J 0 bases; nucleotides not matched to a gene: 5. Germline V lookup: CDR1 MRHNA, CDR2 SNTAGT. This CDR3 spans 16 amino acids. The CDR3 loop is CASSEITSGDSYEQYF. The CDR3 region has the DNA TGTGCCAGCAGTGAAATAACTAGCGGGGACTCCTACGAGCAGTACTTC.

V gene TRBV3-1 combines with J gene TRBJ2-3; TRBD2 aligns across 12 bases. J lost 4 bases, V lost 4 bases, and 6 bases had no gene match. The CDR3 sequence is 16 residues long. The germline CDR1 and CDR2 sequences are LGHDT and YNNKEL (reference sequence). This chain's CDR3 is CASSPGLAGLADTQYF. The CDR3 nucleotides read TGTGCCAGCAGCCCTGGACTAGCGGGATTGGCAGATACGCAGTATTTT.

This clonotype was observed a handful of times. The chain recombines TRBV6-1 with TRBJ2-4; the D gene is possibly TRBD1 (6 bases). CDR3 length: 15 residues. V lost 6 bases to trimming and J lost 0 bases, with 12 bases between them. Germline CDR1 reads MNHNS; CDR2 reads SASEGT. As DNA, the CDR3 is TGTGCCAGCAGCTCCCAAGGGGGAGCCAAAAACATTCAGTACTTC. It is translated as CASSSQGGAKNIQYF.

This chain links TRBV4-2 with TRBJ2-7; TRBD2 is a possible D gene (6 bases). The CDR3 covers 16 residues. Between the trimmed V and J ends, which lost 0 bases and 6 bases, there was a span of 18 bases. Germline V gene sequence: CDR1 LGHNA, CDR2 YNFKEQ. CDR3 in DNA: TGTGCCAGCAGCCAAGAAACCATAGGAGGGACTTCCGAGCAGTACTTC. Translated: CASSQETIGGTSEQYF.

The J gene is TRBJ1-1, the V gene TRBV30; D unresolved. The CDR3 loop spans 14 amino acids. The germline gives CDR1 GTSNPN, CDR2 SVGIG (reference sequence). Trimming pared 4 bases from V and 2 bases from J, leaving 14 bases between. The CDR3 protein is CAWKRRTANTEAFF. CDR3 DNA: TGTGCCTGGAAGAGACGGACTGCTAACACTGAAGCTTTCTTT. The whole variable domain, filled in from reference TRBV30 and TRBJ1-1, reads SQTIHQWPATLVQPVGSPLSLECTVEGTSNPNLYWYRQAAGRGLQLLFYSVGIGQISSEVPQNLSASRPQDRQFILSSKKLLLSDSGFYLCAWKRRTANTEAFFGQGTRLTVV.

This clonotype appeared a single time. V gene TRBV7-8 combines with J gene TRBJ1-1; a weak D match, TRBD1 (5 bases). Trimming cost V 5 bases and J 0 bases, with 16 bases left between them. CDR1 is SGHVS and CDR2 is FQNEAQ in the germline V gene. The CDR3 contains 16 residues. As DNA, the CDR3 is TGTGCCAGCAGCCTAACCGCCGGGGCCCTGAACACTGAAGCTTTCTTT. It yields the protein CASSLTAGALNTEAFF.

The chain carries TRBV2 and TRBJ2-1; possibly TRBD1 for D (6 bases). Germline loops: CDR1 SNHLY, CDR2 FYNNEI. V lost 8 bases and J 10 bases, leaving 15 bases between the germline ends. The CDR3 extends over 12 amino acids. CDR3 DNA sequence: TGTGCCAGCCAGCTTGGGGGCCGAGAGCAGTTCTTC. This codes for CASQLGGREQFF.